Listed below are T cell receptor beta chains from one sample, sequenced in a study of T cells after yellow fever vaccination. MiXCR was run by TCRdb on the 5' RACE reads, yielding one entry per CDR3 protein. The sample yields approximately 120,000 distinct CDR3 sequences, more than 6.5% seen once. The input for sequencing was CD4+ T cells sorted from PBMCs, taken less than 11 days after the first yellow fever vaccination. Receptors were obtained from a man between 18 and 29 years old who received the YFV17D yellow fever vaccine. Each CDR3 is given with its conserved first and last residue. D genes are given only for firm matches. Clone size is not always given. Where it is, it says once, few, many or a class for expanded clones.

d_gene	j_gene	abundance	v_gene	CDR3nt	CDR3aa
-	TRBJ2-3	many	TRBV7-2	TGTGCCAGCAGACTAGGGAGCACAGATACGCAGTATTTT	CASRLGSTDTQYF
-	TRBJ1-2	many	TRBV20-1	TGCAGTGCTGCCCAAAACTATGGCTACACCTTC	CSAAQNYGYTF
-	TRBJ1-5	-	TRBV29-1	TGCAGCGTTAGGTTCGCTTCAGCCAATCAGCCCCAGCATTTT	CSVRFASANQPQHF
-	TRBJ1-1	many	TRBV7-9	TGTGCCAGCAGCTTTCTAGATTCTACCACTGAAGCTTTCTTT	CASSFLDSTTEAFF
-	TRBJ2-6	few	TRBV28	TGTGCCAGCAGCCTATCCGGGACGCTTACTCGTGGGGCCAACGTCCTGACTTTC	CASSLSGTLTRGANVLTF
TRBD2	TRBJ2-1	few	TRBV10-2	TGCGCCAGCAGTTTTACAGCGGGGGCTACATACAATGAGCAGTTCTTC	CASSFTAGATYNEQFF
-	TRBJ1-1	many	TRBV7-2	TGTGCCAGCAGCTTCTACAACACTGAAGCTTTCTTT	CASSFYNTEAFF
-	TRBJ1-4	many	TRBV7-9	TGTGCCAGCAGCCAGACACCGAATAATGAAAAACTGTTTTTT	CASSQTPNNEKLFF
-	TRBJ2-4	many	TRBV27	TGTGCCAGCAGTTCCCCCCGGGCCGTAAACATTCAGTACTTC	CASSSPRAVNIQYF
-	TRBJ1-1	many	TRBV20-1	TGCAGTGCTAGACAGGACAGAGGGGCAGCTTTCTTT	CSARQDRGAAFF
TRBD2	TRBJ2-7	many	TRBV20-1	TGCAGTGCTAGGCAGCGGGACCTCGAGCAGTACTTC	CSARQRDLEQYF
-	TRBJ2-3	many	TRBV5-8	TGTGCCAGCAGCCCGGCAGGAGGGTTGGGCACAGATACGCAGTATTTT	CASSPAGGLGTDTQYF
-	TRBJ2-3	many	TRBV9	TGTGCCAGCAGCGTAGGTGGTCAACGGGATACGCAGTATTTT	CASSVGGQRDTQYF
TRBD2	TRBJ2-2	many	TRBV11-2	TGTGCCAGCAGCTCCCGGGGGGGGAACACCGGGGAGCTGTTTTTT	CASSSRGGNTGELFF
-	TRBJ2-5	many	TRBV5-1	TGCGCCAGCAGCTTAATGGTGGGGCCCAACGGGGCCCAGTACTTC	CASSLMVGPNGAQYF
-	TRBJ2-2	many	TRBV5-1	TGCGCCAGCAGACCCGGTCCGAACACCGGGGAGCTGTTTTTT	CASRPGPNTGELFF
-	TRBJ2-1	many	TRBV3-1	TGTGCCAGCAGCCAATTGTTGGGGGCCGGGGACAATGAGCAGTTCTTC	CASSQLLGAGDNEQFF
TRBD2	TRBJ2-5	few	TRBV12-3/TRBV12-4	TGTGCCAGCAGCAAGCTAGCGGGGGGGCAAGAGACCCAGTACTTC	CASSKLAGGQETQYF
-	TRBJ2-1	many	TRBV7-9	TGTGCCAGCAGCCCAGGTGCCAATAGGAGAGGGTACAATGAGCAGTTCTTC	CASSPGANRRGYNEQFF
-	TRBJ2-7	few	TRBV19	TGTGCCAGTAGTAACGTCGGATCCTACGAGCAGTACTTC	CASSNVGSYEQYF
-	TRBJ2-2	many	TRBV12-3/TRBV12-4	TGTGCCAGCAGGAGGGATGTAGGTGCCGGGGAGCTGTTTTTT	CASRRDVGAGELFF
-	TRBJ2-6	many	TRBV25-1	TGTGCCAGCAGTGAATTGTCCCACACGGGGTCAGGGGCCAACGTCCTGACTTTC	CASSELSHTGSGANVLTF
TRBD1	TRBJ2-5	many	TRBV4-1	TGCGCCAGCAGCCAATCGAGGGGGCCGGAGACCCAGTACTTC	CASSQSRGPETQYF
-	TRBJ2-1	many	TRBV29-1	TGCAGCGTAACCCTCGGTGGGCCCGATTCCTACAATGAGCAGTTCTTC	CSVTLGGPDSYNEQFF
TRBD1	TRBJ1-5	many	TRBV11-2	TGTGCCAGCAGCTTGGAGGCGGCAGGGGGCCGTCAGCCCCAGCATTTT	CASSLEAAGGRQPQHF
TRBD1	TRBJ1-1	few	TRBV12-3/TRBV12-4	TGTGCCAGCAGATCTACTAACAGGGGCACTGAAGCTTTCTTT	CASRSTNRGTEAFF
TRBD2	TRBJ2-2	-	TRBV5-1	TGCGCCAGCAGCTCGCCGGGACTAGCGGATTCCACCGGGGAGCTGTTTTTT	CASSSPGLADSTGELFF
-	TRBJ2-5	-	TRBV5-4	TGTGCCAGCAGCCTTAACGGGGGACAAGAGACCCAGTACTTC	CASSLNGGQETQYF
TRBD2	TRBJ2-5	-	TRBV7-3	TGTGCCAGCAGCCGTAGCGGGGGTGAGACCCAGTACTTC	CASSRSGGETQYF
-	TRBJ1-6	few	TRBV5-1	TGCGCCAGCAGCTTGGTAGTCTCGCGGCAGTCTGGATCACCCCTCCACTTT	CASSLVVSRQSGSPLHF
TRBD2	TRBJ2-3	many	TRBV28	TGTGCCAGCGTAGCGGGGGGCACAGATACGCAGTATTTT	CASVAGGTDTQYF
-	TRBJ1-6	many	TRBV12-3/TRBV12-4	TGTGCCAGCAGTTTAAACACCGGCTCACCCCTCCACTTT	CASSLNTGSPLHF
TRBD2	TRBJ2-1	many	TRBV5-1	TGCGCCAGCAGCTTTACTAGCGGGGGGATCTCCTACAATGAGCAGTTCTTC	CASSFTSGGISYNEQFF
TRBD1	TRBJ1-1	few	TRBV12-3/TRBV12-4	TGTGCCAGCAGCCGGGGAACAGGGGCTTCTATGAACACTGAAGCTTTCTTT	CASSRGTGASMNTEAFF
-	TRBJ2-5	many	TRBV4-3	TGCGCCAGCAGCCAAGATTTCCGTGGGGTCCAGTACTTC	CASSQDFRGVQYF
-	TRBJ2-1	many	TRBV3-1	TGTGCCAGCAGCCACGGAAGAGGGACAGAGCAGTTCTTC	CASSHGRGTEQFF
-	TRBJ2-7	many	TRBV6-5	TGTGCCAGCACCCCCCGGGGTAGCTACGAGCAGTACTTC	CASTPRGSYEQYF
TRBD1	TRBJ2-2	many	TRBV9	TGTGCCAGCAGCGCGAGAGGACAGGGGACCGGGGAGCTGTTTTTT	CASSARGQGTGELFF
TRBD1	TRBJ2-7	many	TRBV5-1	TGCGCCAGCAGCCGGGACAGGGCCACCTACGAGCAGTACTTC	CASSRDRATYEQYF
-	TRBJ1-1	-	TRBV4-2	TGTGCCAGCAGCCAAGGGGGGGATGGCACTGAAGCTTTCTTT	CASSQGGDGTEAFF
-	TRBJ2-5	many	TRBV7-2	TGTGCCAGCAGCTTAGGTGGGACATCGAGGAGGGAGACCCAGTACTTC	CASSLGGTSRRETQYF
TRBD1	TRBJ2-3	-	TRBV28	TGTGCCAGCTTACCGGGACAGGCTAGCACAGATACGCAGTATTTT	CASLPGQASTDTQYF
-	TRBJ2-2	many	TRBV27	TGTGCCAGCAGTTTACAGTACGGGGGCAGGGAGCTGTTTTTT	CASSLQYGGRELFF
-	TRBJ1-6	few	TRBV12-3/TRBV12-4	TGTGCCAGCAGTTCAAGGACAGTTGGTTCACCCCTCCACTTT	CASSSRTVGSPLHF
TRBD1	TRBJ1-2	many	TRBV6-2/TRBV6-3	TGTGCCAGCAGTGACAGGGAGAAGTATGGCTACACCTTC	CASSDREKYGYTF
-	TRBJ2-5	many	TRBV7-9	TGTGCCAGCAGCTTAAGGGATCATTGGGAGACCCAGTACTTC	CASSLRDHWETQYF
-	TRBJ2-5	many	TRBV18	TGTGCCAGCTCACCAATGGCAGTAGTAGAGACCCAGTACTTC	CASSPMAVVETQYF
-	TRBJ1-5	many	TRBV6-2/TRBV6-3	TGTGCCAGCCGTCACGCACAGGGTGTGAATGAGCCCCAGCATTTT	CASRHAQGVNEPQHF
TRBD2	TRBJ2-1	many	TRBV6-2/TRBV6-3	TGTGCCAGCAGTTACCTAGCGGGGGGTATATACAATGAGCAGTTCTTC	CASSYLAGGIYNEQFF
-	TRBJ1-5	many	TRBV2	TGTGCCAGCAGTGGCCCCTCTGCGTATCAGCCCCAGCATTTT	CASSGPSAYQPQHF
-	TRBJ2-5	few	TRBV7-2	TGTGCCAGCAGCCCTGGAGGAATGGGCTCGGAGACCCAGTACTTC	CASSPGGMGSETQYF
-	TRBJ1-2	-	TRBV6-5	TGTGCCAGCAGTTACTCGGGGGCTGGCTACACCTTC	CASSYSGAGYTF
TRBD2	TRBJ2-5	many	TRBV5-6	TGTGCCAGCAGCGGGACTAGCGGGGTAGAGACCCAGTACTTC	CASSGTSGVETQYF
-	TRBJ2-5	many	TRBV7-3	TGTGCCAGCAGCCAAAAATTCAGGGATAGATTTGGAAAGACCCAGTACTTC	CASSQKFRDRFGKTQYF
TRBD2	TRBJ2-1	many	TRBV7-3	TGTGCCAGCAGCCCGCGACTAGCGGGGGGCAATGAGCAGTTCTTC	CASSPRLAGGNEQFF
-	TRBJ1-1	few	TRBV5-4	TGTGCCAGCAGCTTGCGGGGGGCCCTAGTTGAGGTTTTCTTT	CASSLRGALVEVFF
-	TRBJ2-1	many	TRBV5-1	TGCGCCAGCAGCTTGGACTATGAGCAGTTCTTC	CASSLDYEQFF